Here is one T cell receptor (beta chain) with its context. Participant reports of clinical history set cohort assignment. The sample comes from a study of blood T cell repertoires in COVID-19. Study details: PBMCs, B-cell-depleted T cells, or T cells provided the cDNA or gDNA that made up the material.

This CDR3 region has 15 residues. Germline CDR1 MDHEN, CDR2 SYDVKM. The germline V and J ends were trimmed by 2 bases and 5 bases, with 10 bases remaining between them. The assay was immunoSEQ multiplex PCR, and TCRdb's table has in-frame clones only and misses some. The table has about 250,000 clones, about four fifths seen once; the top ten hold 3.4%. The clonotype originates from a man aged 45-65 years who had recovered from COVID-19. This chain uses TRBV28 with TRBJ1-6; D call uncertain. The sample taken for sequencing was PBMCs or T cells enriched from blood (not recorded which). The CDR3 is CASSLLGQDNSPLHF. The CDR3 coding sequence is TGTGCCAGCAGTTTACTGGGCCAGGATAATTCACCCCTCCACTTT.